This T cell receptor (beta chain) comes out of a study of blood T cell repertoires in COVID-19. The wider study: Samples of COVID-19 (acute and convalescent) were obtained from the United States, Italy and Spain. PBMCs, B-cell-depleted T cells, or T cells were the source of the cDNA or gDNA that made up the material.

As processed by the authors: By means of reference gene primer amplification, nucleated cell counts were estimated. Sequencing used immunoSEQ multiplex PCR; TCRdb keeps in-frame clones, though not all of them. The V and J calls and the clone size are those of that table, but D and trimming were determined from the DNA. The sample lists a few hundred thousand clones, 88% occurring once. Enrolled through a virtual design, the participants were between roughly 18 and 95 years of age and came from around 25 US areas. The V gene lost 4 bases and the J gene lost 0 bases, with 7 bases spanning the gap. The germline V gene encodes CDR1 SGHNT and CDR2 YYREEE (reference sequence). The CDR3 totals 13 residues.

This chain uses TRBV5-4 with TRBJ1-1, with a possible D match to TRBD1 (5 bases). The sequence came from a woman between 50 and 59 years old who had recovered from COVID-19. Specimen: PBMCs or T cells enriched from blood (not recorded which). The CDR3 reads CASSATVNTEAFF. In DNA, the CDR3 is TGTGCCAGCAGCGCGACAGTGAACACTGAAGCTTTCTTT.